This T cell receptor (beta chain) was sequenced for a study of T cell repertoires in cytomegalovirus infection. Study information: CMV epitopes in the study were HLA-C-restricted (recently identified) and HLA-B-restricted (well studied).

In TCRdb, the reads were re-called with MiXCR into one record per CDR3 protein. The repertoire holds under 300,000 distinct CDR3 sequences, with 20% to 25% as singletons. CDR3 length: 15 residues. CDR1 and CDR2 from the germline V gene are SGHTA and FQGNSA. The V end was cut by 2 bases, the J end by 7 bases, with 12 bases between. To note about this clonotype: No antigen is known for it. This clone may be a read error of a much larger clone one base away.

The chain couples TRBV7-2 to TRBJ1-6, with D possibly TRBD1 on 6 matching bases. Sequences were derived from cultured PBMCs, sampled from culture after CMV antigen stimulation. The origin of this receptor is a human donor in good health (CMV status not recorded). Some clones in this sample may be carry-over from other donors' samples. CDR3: CASSLQTGKNSPLHF. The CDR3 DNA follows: TGTGCCAGCAGCTTACAGACAGGCAAGAATTCACCCCTCCACTTT.